What follows is one TCR beta chain and its context. There is no known antigen for this receptor. Per-nucleotide qualities are absent, and no much larger clonotype sits a single base away. V is cut by 3 bases and J by 6 bases, and the space between the germline ends is 22 bases. Looking up the germline V gene yields CDR1 MNHNS and CDR2 SASEGT. The CDR3 measures 17 amino acids from cysteine to phenylalanine. The read is trimmed to its CDR3 DNA, 51 bases read in frame from base 1. The data were obtained in a study of blood T cell repertoires in COVID-19 (TCRdb year 2020). Concerning the study at large: Collaborator samples came from the United States, Italy and Spain and covered acute and convalescent phases of COVID-19. HLA class I and class II types, where available, came from metadata supplied by the sample provider rather than from assay-based typing. A de-identified subject ID, COVID-19 status, age in years and sex were almost always included in the sample metadata. The samples were drawn from the first 160 participants of the ongoing ImmuneRACE study and from some 1,300 subjects provided by 6 global collaborators. Subjects who had been exposed to COVID-19, were actively infected with it, or had recovered from it provided the deeply sampled blood TCRbeta repertoires that made up the dataset. A freely available public database, intended as a resource for researchers studying the immune response to SARS-CoV-2, is where the repertoires were released. The prospective study material was composed of cDNA or gDNA derived from T cells, B-cell-depleted T cells, or PBMCs. Broader findings and caveats from the paper: How much clinical and demographic metadata was included differed by source and by participant, and the metadata was provided uncurated.

The collaborating institutions used their own protocols to collect whole blood in K2EDTA tubes. For TCRbeta analysis, collaborator samples were shipped as frozen whole blood, as isolated PBMCs, or as DNA extracted from either sample type. TCRbeta CDR3 regions were amplified from genomic DNA using the immunoSEQ Assay, a bias-controlled multiplex PCR. On the authors' methods: Within the assay, amplification of reference gene primers was used to estimate how many nucleated cells each sample contained. Sequence reads were collapsed and filtered to measure the absolute abundance of every unique TCRbeta CDR3 rearrangement. For each sample, productive Simpson clonality was calculated as the square root of Simpson's diversity index across productive rearrangements. TCRdb obtained this table from immuneACCESS and retained in-frame rearrangements with V and J assigned. These tables miss some clones; where compared with another copy, unresolved V genes account for less than half of the shortfall, and the remainder is unexplained. For V, J and clone size, that table is used; D and trimming come from the DNA. This sample is represented by about 61,000 clones; about 90% of them were singletons. The ten top clones hold over 6.5% of the sample.

Sequences were obtained from peripheral blood. The V and J genes are TRBV6-1 and TRBJ2-3; the D region possibly corresponds to TRBD2 (5 bases align). This sequence originates from a man aged 60 to 69 with acute or convalescent COVID-19. The DNA reads as follows: TGTGCCAGCAGTGATATGACCGTCCCGCCGAGGACTGATACGCAGTATTTT. The encoded protein is CASSDMTVPPRTDTQYF.